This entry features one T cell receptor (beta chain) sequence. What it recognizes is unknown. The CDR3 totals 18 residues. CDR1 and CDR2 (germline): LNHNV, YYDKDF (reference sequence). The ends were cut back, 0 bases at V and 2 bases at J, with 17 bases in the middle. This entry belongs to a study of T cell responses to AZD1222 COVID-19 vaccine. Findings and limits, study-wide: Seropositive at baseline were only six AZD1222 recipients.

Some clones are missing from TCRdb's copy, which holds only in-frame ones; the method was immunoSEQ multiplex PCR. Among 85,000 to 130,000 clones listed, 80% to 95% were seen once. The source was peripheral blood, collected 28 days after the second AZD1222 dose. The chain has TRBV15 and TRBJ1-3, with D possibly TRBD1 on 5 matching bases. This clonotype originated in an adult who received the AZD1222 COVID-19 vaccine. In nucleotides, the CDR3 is TGTGCCACCAGCAGAGATCGGTGGGGGGTCGGGGCTGGAAACACCATATATTTT. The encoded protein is CATSRDRWGVGAGNTIYF.